This T cell receptor beta chain was identified in a study of blood T cell repertoires in COVID-19. Study-level information: Some COVID-19 samples were acute and others convalescent; all came from the United States, Italy and Spain. T cells, B-cell-depleted T cells, or PBMCs supplied cDNA or gDNA.

This CDR3 comprises 13 residues. The germline V and J ends were trimmed by 2 bases and 7 bases, with 14 bases remaining between them. The germline V gene has CDR1 SQVTM and CDR2 ANQGSEA. Original handling: Reference gene primers were amplified, and this amplification served to estimate nucleated cell counts. Clones were read by immunoSEQ multiplex PCR, and TCRdb kept only the in-frame ones, dropping some. D and trimming come from the DNA, and the V and J calls and clone size come from that table. The sample contains roughly 340,000 clones, approximately 90% of which appear only once. Source material: peripheral blood. This receptor was obtained from a woman in her late teens or twenties who had recovered from COVID-19. The chain employs TRBV29-1 and TRBJ1-2, with D uncertain. The CDR3 loop is CSVEREPNGGYTF. In nucleotides, the CDR3 is TGCAGCGTTGAAAGAGAACCTAATGGTGGCTACACCTTC.